This T cell receptor (beta chain) was documented in a study of blood T cells in healthy people across ages. Study observations and caveats: A conclusive naive versus antigen-experienced comparison was prevented by the unsorted PBMCs. Getting older went along with TCR beta diversity per million T cells dropping roughly linearly.

CDR3 length: 13 residues. Germline-derived CDR1 and CDR2 are ENHRY and SYGVKD. Trimming pared 11 bases from V and 8 bases from J, leaving 18 bases between. A note on this clonotype: Antigen: not known.

A sample-barcoded 5' primer and a J-beta primer mix were used in a second PCR of roughly 7 to 11 cycles. A template-switch adaptor with 12 random nucleotides tagged each cDNA molecule. TCRdb redid the calling of the 5' RACE reads with MiXCR, one entry per CDR3 protein. This table holds 1 million or so distinct CDR3 sequences, 40% to 45% found once. The sequencing sample was made of blood. The chain uses TRBV10-3 and TRBJ1-4, with D possibly matching TRBD1 (5 bases). This sequence was found in a woman aged 55-70 years in good health. Here the CDR3 DNA reads TGTGCCTCTAACGGGGGTTTTGAAGAAAAACTGTTTTTT. As protein: CASNGGFEEKLFF.